This T cell receptor beta chain derives from a study of shared clonotypes between healthy human individuals. The data were produced by immunoSEQ multiplex PCR, yet TCRdb's version contains in-frame clones alone and is incomplete. The sample lists about 360,000 clones, about 70% seen once, with about 10% in the top ten. Germline-derived CDR1 and CDR2 are SNHLY and FYNNEI. There are 19 residues in the CDR3. Trimming shortened V by 4 bases and J by 4 bases, and 26 bases separated the two germline ends. V and J are TRBV2 and TRBJ2-1, with D maybe TRBD2 (5 bases). The sample consisted of memory CD4+ T cells sorted from blood. Subset given: CD45RA-negative fraction. This clonotype was obtained from a man aged 30 to 39 in good health. CDR3 bases: TGTGCCAGCAGTGCCGCCGGCCTTCCCAGCCAGCGGACTTACAATGAGCAGTTCTTC. It translates to CASSAAGLPSQRTYNEQFF.